These 22 T cell receptor beta chains were sequenced from one sample in a study of tumor-infiltrating lymphocytes in primary liver carcinoma. Production of TCR beta cDNA used 400 to 600 ng total RNA together with a constant-region primer. Three nested multiplex PCR rounds, a slightly modified ARM-PCR method, built the TCR beta libraries. Investigators reported that the first two PCR rounds, at roughly 11 cycles each, used TRBV1-TRBV30 forward primers with a C-beta reverse primer. TCRdb re-called the multiplex PCR reads through MiXCR, storing one row per CDR3 protein. This table has roughly 32,000 distinct CDR3 sequences, roughly 80% appearing once. From approximately 20-30 mg of unsorted bulk tissue, DNA and RNA were co-extracted together. The sequenced sample was liver tumor tissue from sampling region 4. Subset meaning: tumor region T4, right-lateral pole. The source of these receptors is a man aged 35-49 years with primary liver carcinoma and hepatitis B virus infection.

By proportion, this clonotype is medium-sized (0.01 to 0.1%). The chain combines TRBV11-2 with TRBJ1-4; 11 bases agree with TRBD1. The CDR3 totals 14 residues. V was pared by 5 bases and J by 8 bases, with 4 bases of the junction left unmatched. CDR1 and CDR2 from the germline V gene are SGHAT and FQNNGV. CDR3 protein: CASSLGQGAEKLFF. CDR3 nucleotides: TGTGCCAGCAGCCTCGGACAGGGGGCGGAAAAACTGTTTTTT.

This chain connects TRBV11-2 to TRBJ2-2; D is perhaps TRBD1 or TRBD2 (5 bases each). The CDR3 contains 17 residues. CDR1 and CDR2 (germline): SGHAT, FQNNGV. Between the trimmed V and J ends, which lost 0 bases and 6 bases, there was a span of 17 bases. The CDR3 sequence: CASSLDHRGRDAGELFF. In DNA form, the CDR3 reads TGTGCCAGCAGCTTAGATCATCGAGGTAGGGACGCCGGGGAGCTGTTTTTT.

This clonotype was found a few times. A read error may produce the germline difference seen at one junction end. The V gene is TRBV7-9, the J gene TRBJ2-2; 8 nucleotides match TRBD2. Germline-derived CDR1 and CDR2 are SEHNR and FQNEAQ (reference sequence). The CDR3 covers 14 residues. The CDR3 DNA sequence: TGTGCTAGCAGCTTGCCGGGGGGGATCGGGGAGCTGTTTTTT. Its protein is CASSLPGGIGELFF.

This clonotype was recorded once. One end of the junction varies from germline; a read error may be responsible. This chain connects TRBV24-1 to TRBJ2-3, with D possibly being TRBD1 (5 bases). The CDR3 consists of 12 residues. In germline, CDR1 is KGHDR, CDR2 SFDVKD. The CDR3 loop reads CATSWATGTQYF. In DNA, the CDR3 is TGTGCTACCAGTTGGGCCACAGGTACGCAGTATTTT.

Worth noting for this clonotype: This could be a read error, since a much larger clone is one nucleotide away. This chain links TRBV5-1 with TRBJ2-2; 12 bases match TRBD2. This CDR3 is 17 amino acids long. The germline V gene encodes CDR1 SGHRS and CDR2 YFSETQ. The DNA of the CDR3 is TGCGCCAGCGGCTTCGAAACTAGCGGGAGGAACACCGGGGAGCTGATTTTT. Amino acid sequence: CASGFETSGRNTGELIF.

This clonotype has only one observation. J is TRBJ1-6 and V is TRBV10-3; D remains unclear. The germline V gene has CDR1 ENHRY and CDR2 SYGVKD. V lost 4 bases to trimming and J lost 5 bases, with 21 bases between them. This CDR3 spans 18 amino acids. CDR3 sequence: CAISGASEGAPNNSPLHF. The CDR3, as DNA: TGTGCCATCAGTGGGGCGAGTGAGGGTGCGCCTAATAATTCACCCCTCCACTTT.

In the case of this clonotype: One junction end disagrees with the germline gene, perhaps due to a read error. This chain connects TRBV5-1 to TRBJ2-7, with D possibly matching TRBD1 (5 bases). Looked up from germline, CDR1 is SGHRS and CDR2 is YFSETQ. This CDR3 has 13 amino acids. The CDR3 DNA reads TGCACCAGCAGGGAACCTACTGGTTACGAGCAGTACTTC. Encoded protein: CTSREPTGYEQYF.

The rearrangement joins TRBV11-3 to TRBJ2-3; TRBD2 is a possible D gene (5 bases). The germline V gene encodes CDR1 SGHNT and CDR2 YENEEA. This CDR3 contains 16 residues. V lost 5 bases, J lost 6 bases, and 21 bases lay in between. The CDR3 DNA reads as TGTGCCAGCAGCACCAGCCCGGCGGGTGGGGTGGATACGCAGTATTTT. Translation gives CASSTSPAGGVDTQYF.

In the case of this clonotype: A read error may account for a junction end that differs from germline. V usage is TRBV11-1 and J usage is TRBJ2-1, with D tentatively TRBD2 (6 bases). Germline values: CDR1 SGHAT, CDR2 FQDESV (reference sequence). The CDR3 covers 17 residues. The chain's CDR3 is CTSSSPPGWRAFSEQFF. In nucleotides, the CDR3 is TGTACCAGCAGTTCCCCTCCTGGCTGGAGGGCCTTTAGTGAGCAGTTCTTT.

Comment on this clonotype: The CDR3 does not end in the conserved phenylalanine or tryptophan, so this is likely a read error. The V and J genes are TRBV5-1 and TRBJ2-1; D is undetermined. This CDR3 is 17 amino acids long. Germline CDR1 is SGHRS and CDR2 is YFSETQ. CDR3 DNA: TGTGCCAGCAGCTTGGATACAGCCGTGAGCTCCTACAATGAGCAGTTCCTC. Translating gives CASSLDTAVSSYNEQFL.

The V gene is TRBV6-1, the J gene TRBJ1-5, with no clear D. Germline V gene data show CDR1 as MNHNS and CDR2 as SASEGT. The ends were cut back, 7 bases at V and 6 bases at J, with 16 bases in the middle. The CDR3 runs to 14 residues. The CDR3 region has the DNA TGTGCCAGCACTCTACATGGGGTCACTCAGCCCCAGCATTTT. It encodes CASTLHGVTQPQHF.

As to this clonotype: This is likely a read error, given that the CDR3 carries no conserved phenylalanine or tryptophan at its end. Because the CDR3's place on the DNA is in doubt, the DNA is left out and the CDR3 is given as listed by TCRdb. The chain joins TRBV29-1 to TRBJ2-1; TRBD1 reflects the table's D call only, with no check against the DNA. In germline, CDR1 is SQVTM, CDR2 ANQGSEA. The CDR3 extends over 14 residues, inclusive of both ends. CDR3 loop: CSVDQGENYNEQFI.

In this sample, this clonotype turned up many times. The rearrangement uses TRBV2 and TRBJ2-1; unclear D gene. CDR3 size: 13 residues. Per the germline V gene, CDR1 is SNHLY and CDR2 is FYNNEI. V lost 2 bases to trimming and J lost 3 bases, with 5 bases between them. CDR3 loop: CASSEQVYNEQFF. The CDR3 DNA reads as TGTGCCAGCAGTGAACAAGTCTACAATGAGCAGTTCTTC.

Details on this clonotype: Just one base apart from a much larger clone, this may be a read error. This chain links TRBV20-1 with TRBJ2-3, with D possibly TRBD2 on 7 matching bases. V lost 7 bases and J lost 5, with 22 bases in between. The CDR3 runs to 15 residues. Germline V lookup: CDR1 DFQATT, CDR2 SNEGSKA (reference sequence). The CDR3 sequence: CSGPSPSGGGDTQYF. The CDR3 DNA follows: TGCAGTGGTCCCTCCCCTAGCGGAGGGGGAGATACGCAGTATTTT.

A remark on this clonotype: Because it lacks the conserved phenylalanine or tryptophan at the end, this CDR3 is likely a read error. This chain links TRBV28 with TRBJ1-5; the D gene is possibly TRBD1 (6 bases). Per the germline V gene, CDR1 is MDHEN and CDR2 is SYDVKM. CDR3 size: 14 residues. The CDR3 region has the DNA TGTGCCAGCACCCCAGGGGACGGCAACCAGCCCCAGCATTTA. Its translation is CASTPGDGNQPQHL.

Points on this clonotype: Since a much larger clone is just one base distant, this may be a read error. The chain is built from TRBV15 and TRBJ1-5; D not certain. The CDR3 contains 15 residues. Germline values: CDR1 LNHNV, CDR2 YYDKDF (reference sequence). The CDR3 bases are TGTGCCATCAGCAGAGACCCTCGTAGCAATCAGCCCCAGCATTTT. It is translated as CAISRDPRSNQPQHF.

This clonotype occurred a few times. The germline gene is not matched at one end of the junction; a read error may be the cause. J is TRBJ2-5 and V is TRBV11-2; the D gene is possibly TRBD2 (6 bases). The CDR3 is 14 residues long. Germline lookup yields CDR1 SGHAT and CDR2 FQNNGV. The CDR3 region has the DNA TGTGCCAGCGGCTTAGAGGCGGGGCGGGGGACCCAGTACTTC. This gives the protein CASGLEAGRGTQYF.

The chain combines TRBV6-5 with TRBJ2-7; 9 nucleotides align to TRBD1. The trim removed 7 bases at V and 10 bases at J, leaving 14 bases unmatched. From germline, CDR1 is MNHEY and CDR2 SVGAGI. The CDR3 consists of 14 residues. Here the CDR3 DNA reads TGTGCCAGCAATGCCGGGACAGGGTCCTCCGAACAGTACTTC. This gives the protein CASNAGTGSSEQYF.

Turning to this clonotype: One end of the junction does not line up with germline, which may come from a read error. The J gene is TRBJ2-6, the V gene TRBV28; possibly TRBD2 for D (5 bases). The CDR3 has 17 residues. Germline lookup yields CDR1 MDHEN and CDR2 SYDVKM. DNA of the CDR3: TGTGTCAGCAGCCAAGCCCGGGATAGCTCTGGGGCCAACGTCCTGACTTTC. Amino acids: CVSSQARDSSGANVLTF. Variable domain in full (rest from reference TRBV28 and TRBJ2-6): DVKVTQSSRYLVKRTGEKVFLECVQDMDHENMFWYRQDPGLGLRLIYFSYDVKMKEKGDIPEGYSVSREKKERFSLILESASTNQTSMYLCVSSQARDSSGANVLTFGAGSRLTVL.

The rearrangement joins TRBV30 to TRBJ2-7, with D perhaps matching TRBD2 (6 bases). CDR3 length equals 13 residues. Germline CDR1 is GTSNPN and CDR2 is SVGIG (reference sequence). V lost 3 bases and J lost 11, with 20 bases in between. The CDR3 loop reads CAWSVNRVWEEYF. The CDR3 nucleotides read TGTGCCTGGAGCGTCAACAGAGTTTGGGAGGAGTACTTC.

Points on this clonotype: A much larger clone differs by one base, so this may be a read error. This chain connects TRBV14 to TRBJ2-5; TRBD2 aligns across 16 bases. With V trimmed by 1 base and J by 5 bases, 7 bases remained unmatched. The CDR3 consists of 18 residues. CDR1 is SGHDN and CDR2 is FVKESK in the germline V gene. CDR3: CASSQGGTSGRAVETQYF. CDR3 nucleotide sequence: TGTGCCAGCAGCCAAGGGGGGACTAGCGGGAGGGCTGTGGAGACCCAGTACTTC.

This clonotype turned up a few times. The chain couples TRBV9 to TRBJ1-4; no definite D call. Between the trimmed V and J ends, which lost 0 bases and 5 bases, there was a span of 8 bases. The CDR3 spans 14 residues. Germline assignment: CDR1 SGDLS and CDR2 YYNGEE. The CDR3 bases are TGTGCCAGCAGCGTAGGTGATACCAATGAAAAACTGTTTTTT. Translating it yields CASSVGDTNEKLFF.